Listed below are T cell receptor beta chains from one sample, sequenced in a study of blood T cell repertoires in COVID-19. Method: immunoSEQ multiplex PCR; TCRdb's copy keeps in-frame clones and lacks some. Of approximately 74,000 clones listed, 84% were seen once; the top ten hold around 35%. Specimen: peripheral blood. The receptors were gathered from a man between 65 and 85 years old with acute or convalescent COVID-19. Each CDR3 is given with its conserved first and last residue. D genes are given only for firm matches. The size field is filled for only some rows; it gives once, few, many or a size class.

TRBD1	15	TRBV18	TRBJ1-4	NA	TGTGCCAGCTCACCACCGGACAGGGGGAGAGGAAAACTGTTTTTT	CASSPPDRGRGKLFF
NA	12	TRBV18	TRBJ2-1	NA	TGTGCCAGCGCAGGGGTAAGCAATGAGCAGTTCTTC	CASAGVSNEQFF
NA	13	TRBV3-1/TRBV3-2	TRBJ1-5	NA	TGTGCCAGCAGCCAAGGAGGGGGTCAGCCCCAGCATTTT	CASSQGGGQPQHF
TRBD2	16	TRBV5-1	TRBJ2-1	NA	TGCGCCAGCAGCTTAGGGACTAGCGGGGTTGCCAATGAGCAGTTCTTC	CASSLGTSGVANEQFF
TRBD2	15	TRBV19	TRBJ2-1	NA	TGTGCCAGTAGTATGATGGCGGGAGGGGGGGATGAGCAGTTCTTC	CASSMMAGGGDEQFF
NA	16	TRBV2	TRBJ1-2	NA	TGTGCCAGCAGTGAAGCGCTTCTGGGGGCGCTCTATGGCTACACCTTC	CASSEALLGALYGYTF
TRBD1	14	TRBV5-4	TRBJ2-1	NA	TGTGCCAGCAGCCGGGACAGGGGGCTCAATGAGCAGTTCTTC	CASSRDRGLNEQFF
NA	14	TRBV2	TRBJ1-2	few	TGTGCCAGCAACGTGAGAGAGACTGCGGATGGCTACACCTTC	CASNVRETADGYTF
NA	14	TRBV29-1	TRBJ1-1	few	TGCAGCGTTGGCAGGGTAGGGCTAAACACTGAAGCTTTCTTT	CSVGRVGLNTEAFF
NA	10	TRBV2	TRBJ1-1	NA	TGTGCCAGCAGTGACGGGGAGTGGGACTTT	CASSDGEWDF
TRBD2	17	TRBV4-2	TRBJ2-1	NA	TGTGCCAGCAGCCAAGATACCCAGGCGGGAGTTCTGGGTGAGCAGTTCTTC	CASSQDTQAGVLGEQFF
TRBD1	14	TRBV27	TRBJ2-7	NA	TGTGCCAGCAGCCCTCAAGACAGGGCCTACGAGCAGTACTTC	CASSPQDRAYEQYF
TRBD1	17	TRBV28	TRBJ2-2	NA	TGTGCCAGCAAGGGCAACAGGGGCCCACCGAACACCGGGGAGCTGTTTTTT	CASKGNRGPPNTGELFF